The present T cell receptor beta chain was sequenced within a study of blood T cell repertoires in COVID-19 (dated by TCRdb to the early 2020s). The study in broad terms: The collaborator samples originated in the United States, Italy and Spain and spanned the acute and convalescent phases of COVID-19. The prospective study material was composed of cDNA or gDNA derived from T cells, B-cell-depleted T cells, or PBMCs. The dataset comprised deeply sampled blood TCRbeta repertoires from subjects exposed to, actively infected with, or recovered from COVID-19. The repertoires were made available in a free public database intended to serve as a resource for research on the immune response to SARS-CoV-2. Samples were obtained from the ongoing ImmuneRACE study (first 160 participants) and from about 1,300 subjects provided by 6 global collaborators. Sample metadata almost always included a de-identified subject ID, COVID-19 status, age in years and sex. Where available, HLA class I and class II types were taken from metadata supplied by the sample provider and were not determined by assay-based typing. The paper as a whole reports these results and caveats: How much clinical and demographic metadata was included differed by source and by participant, and the metadata was provided uncurated.

The collaborating institutions used their own protocols to collect whole blood in K2EDTA tubes. For TCRbeta analysis, collaborator samples were shipped as frozen whole blood, as isolated PBMCs, or as DNA extracted from either sample type. TCRbeta CDR3 regions were amplified from genomic DNA by means of the immunoSEQ Assay, a bias-controlled multiplex PCR. The authors' pipeline ran thus. Within the assay, amplification of reference gene primers was used to estimate how many nucleated cells each sample contained. To quantify the absolute abundance of each unique TCRbeta CDR3 rearrangement, sequence reads were collapsed and filtered. Productive Simpson clonality was computed per sample as the square root of Simpson's diversity index over productive rearrangements. TCRdb took this table from immuneACCESS and kept in-frame rearrangements with V and J called. Such tables lack part of the clones; where checked against another copy, unresolved V genes explain under half of the gap, and the rest is unexplained. That table furnishes V, J and clone size, whereas the DNA furnished D and trimming. The sample records around 200,000 clones, around 85% of which are singletons. The leading ten clones occupy about 1.1% of the sample.

Points on this clone: Its antigen remains undetermined. Base qualities are not recorded, but no much larger clone differs from it by a single base.

This TCR was sampled from a man under 40 with acute or convalescent COVID-19. Sequenced material: peripheral blood.

The CDR3 sequence is CASSLGSGRNFVYEQYF. The nucleotides are TGTGCCAGCAGCTTAGGTTCGGGGAGGAATTTTGTCTACGAGCAGTACTTC. Here the chain combines TRBV7-3 and TRBJ2-7; TRBD2 is possibly the D segment (6 matching bases). CDR1 is given as SGHTA and CDR2 as FQGTGA, both from the germline V gene. Between the V and J ends, shortened by 2 bases and 3 bases respectively, the junction contains 20 bases. Including the terminal cysteine and phenylalanine, the CDR3 comprises 17 residues. Kept here is only the CDR3 DNA, which spans 51 bases and is read in frame from base 1.